Below are 8 T cell receptor beta chains sequenced from a single sample in a study of PD-L1 blockade in urothelial cancer. Noted time point: peripheral blood 6 weeks after treatment start. Here immunoSEQ multiplex PCR was the method, and the copy in TCRdb shows in-frame clones only, minus some. The table lists about 40,000 clones, roughly 90% of them singletons. The sample was PBMCs, taken around atezolizumab (anti-PD-L1) treatment. These receptors all stem from a man in his sixties with urothelial cancer.

CDR3 protein: CASSTVETGHYEQYF. The CDR3 DNA follows: TGTGCCAGCAGTACCGTTGAGACAGGGCACTACGAGCAGTACTTC. The chain recombines TRBV6-5 with TRBJ2-7; 7 nucleotides line up with TRBD1. Germline CDR1 and CDR2: MNHEY and SVGAGI. The CDR3 extends over 15 amino acids. V lost 5 bases, J lost 3 bases, and 10 bases stayed unmatched.

The CDR3 sequence is CASSPGDRLSYEQYF. DNA for the CDR3: TGCGCCAGCAGCCCCGGGGACAGGCTTTCCTACGAGCAGTACTTC. The chain uses TRBV5-1 and TRBJ2-7; 8 nucleotides match TRBD1. V trimming: 4 bases; J trimming: 1 base; junction bases outside the gene matches: 7. The CDR3 extends over 15 amino acids. Germline lookup yields CDR1 SGHRS and CDR2 YFSETQ.

In its sample, this clone is medium-sized. The V call is TRBV7-9, the J call TRBJ2-7, with no clear D. The CDR3 sequence is 15 residues long. Trimming took off 7 bases at V and 6 bases at J, with 22 bases between the two ends. Germline V CDR1 and CDR2: SEHNR, FQNEAQ (reference sequence). In nucleotides, the CDR3 is TGTGCCAGCAACCTCTACCAAGTCACGCCGGGCGAGCAGTACTTC. Translated: CASNLYQVTPGEQYF.

A single count supports this clone. The chain employs TRBV5-1 and TRBJ2-1, with TRBD2 matching 8 bases. V shed 0 bases and J 8 bases; nucleotides not matched to a gene: 10. Germline V gene data show CDR1 as SGHRS and CDR2 as YFSETQ. This CDR3 has 16 amino acids. CDR3: CASSLALSGALDEQFF. The CDR3 DNA reads as TGCGCCAGCAGCTTGGCGCTTAGCGGGGCTCTAGATGAGCAGTTCTTC.

The rearrangement uses TRBV18 and TRBJ2-7; 8 positions agree with TRBD1. Germline CDR1 reads KGHSH; CDR2 reads LQKENI. J lost 4 bases, V lost 0 bases, and 8 bases had no gene match. This CDR3 is 16 amino acids long. In DNA form, the CDR3 reads TGTGCCAGCTCACCACCCCTAGGGACAGGCGCTTACGAGCAGTACTTC. It specifies CASSPPLGTGAYEQYF.

The V call is TRBV25-1, the J call TRBJ2-1; 12 positions match TRBD2. With 4 bases clipped from V and 4 bases from J, the junction kept 2 bases outside the gene matches. The germline gives CDR1 MGHDK, CDR2 SYGVNS. The CDR3 covers 15 residues. The CDR3 loop reads CASSGTSGDYNEQFF. CDR3 DNA: TGTGCCAGCAGTGGGACTAGCGGGGATTACAATGAGCAGTTCTTC.

This chain uses TRBV21-1 with TRBJ2-4; TRBD1 was called by the table and not checked on the DNA. TRBV21-1 constitutes a pseudogene. The CDR3 consists of 16 residues. CDR3 sequence reads: CASSKRTNLAKNIQYF. DNA of the CDR3: TGTGCCAGCAGCAAAAGGACAAATCTAGCCAAAAACATTCAGTACTTC.

The chain employs TRBV2 and TRBJ2-3; 12 bases line up with TRBD2. Trimming took 6 bases from V and 1 from J; bases not matched to a gene: 8. The CDR3 spans 17 residues. Germline CDR1 and CDR2: SNHLY and FYNNEI. Here the CDR3 reads CASRATSGGLRTDTQYF. The CDR3 nucleotides read TGTGCCAGCAGGGCGACTAGCGGGGGCCTCCGCACAGATACGCAGTATTTT.